This T cell receptor (beta chain) was found in a study of T cell responses to AZD1222 COVID-19 vaccine. Findings and limits, study-wide: Reports indicate that nearly half of spike-specific TCRs are directed at unmutated variant regions. Dominant CD4 TCR responses targeted spike regions 160-218 and 743-854.

Trimming took 5 bases from V and 4 from J; bases not matched to a gene: 2. Germline-derived CDR1 and CDR2 are KGHDR and SFDVKD. CDR3 length: 14 amino acids. The repertoire was sequenced with immunoSEQ multiplex PCR; TCRdb's copy has only in-frame clones and lacks some. Here the sample spans tens of thousands of clones, approximately 90% being singletons. Some second doses came at about 4 weeks and others at about 12 weeks; these were pooled. On this clone: What it recognizes is unknown.

The chain carries TRBV24-1 and TRBJ1-1; 11 bases align to TRBD1. The sample in question was peripheral blood, obtained 28 days after the second AZD1222 dose. The receptor's source is an adult who received the AZD1222 COVID-19 vaccine. CDR3 nucleotide sequence: TGTGCCACCAGTGCTGGGACAGGGGGCACTGAAGCTTTCTTT. It translates to CATSAGTGGTEAFF.